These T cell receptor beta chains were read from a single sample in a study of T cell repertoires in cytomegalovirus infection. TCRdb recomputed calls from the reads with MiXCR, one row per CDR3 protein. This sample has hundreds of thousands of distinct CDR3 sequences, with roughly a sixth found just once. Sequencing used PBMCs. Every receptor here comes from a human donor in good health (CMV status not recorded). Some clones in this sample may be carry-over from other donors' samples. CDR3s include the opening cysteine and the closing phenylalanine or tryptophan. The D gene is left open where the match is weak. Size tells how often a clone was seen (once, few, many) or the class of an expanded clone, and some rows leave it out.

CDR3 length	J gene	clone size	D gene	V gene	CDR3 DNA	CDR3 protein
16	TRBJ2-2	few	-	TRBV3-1	TGTGCCAGCAGCCCCCGGGAAGCCCGTGGCCCGGGGGAGCTGTTTTTT	CASSPREARGPGELFF
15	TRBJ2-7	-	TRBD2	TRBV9	TGTGCCAGCAGCGTAAGTAGCGGGGACTCCTACGAGCAGTACTTC	CASSVSSGDSYEQYF
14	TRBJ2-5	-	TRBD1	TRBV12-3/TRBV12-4	TGTGCCAGCAGTTTGACAGGGGGCTATGAGACCCAGTACTTC	CASSLTGGYETQYF
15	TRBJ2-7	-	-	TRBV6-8	TGTGCCAGCAGTTACTCGCAGGGTGACCCATACGAGCAGTACTTC	CASSYSQGDPYEQYF
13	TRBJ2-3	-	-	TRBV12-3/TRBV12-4	TGTGCCAGCAGGGCGGCAGGCACAGATACGCAGTATTTT	CASRAAGTDTQYF
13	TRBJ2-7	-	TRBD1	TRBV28	TGTGCCAGCAGTGGGACAGGGTTCTACGAGCAGTACTTC	CASSGTGFYEQYF
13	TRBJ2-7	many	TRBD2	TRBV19	TGTGCCAGTAGTTTCACTAGCGGCTACGAGCAGTACTTC	CASSFTSGYEQYF
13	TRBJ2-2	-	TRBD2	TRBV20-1	TGCAGTGCATGGCGGGGGGAAACCGGGGAGCTGTTTTTT	CSAWRGETGELFF
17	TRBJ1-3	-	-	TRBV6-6	TGTGCCAGCAGTTACTCCATCCAGTCCCCAGAAGGAAACACCATATATTTT	CASSYSIQSPEGNTIYF
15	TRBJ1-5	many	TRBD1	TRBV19	TGTGCCAGTAGACCGGGACAGGGGCACAATCAGCCCCAGCATTTT	CASRPGQGHNQPQHF
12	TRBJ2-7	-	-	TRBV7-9	TGTGCCAGCGGGACGAGCGTCTACGAGCAGTACTTC	CASGTSVYEQYF
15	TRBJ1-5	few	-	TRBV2	TGTGCCAGCAGTGCAGACATGGGGAACAATCAGCCCCAGCATTTT	CASSADMGNNQPQHF
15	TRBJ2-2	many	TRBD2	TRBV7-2	TGTGCCAGCAGTTACCAGAGCGGGGGGACCGGGGAGCTGTTTTTT	CASSYQSGGTGELFF
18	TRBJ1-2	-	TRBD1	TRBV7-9	TGTGCCAGCAGCTTAGCGGCGGGGACAGGGGGCGGAAGGGATGGCTACACCTTC	CASSLAAGTGGGRDGYTF
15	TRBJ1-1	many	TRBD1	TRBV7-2	TGTGCCAGCAGCTCTCGGACAGGGAGCGAAACTGAAGCTTTCTTT	CASSSRTGSETEAFF
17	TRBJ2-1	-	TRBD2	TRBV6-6	TGTGCCAGCAGTATGACTAGCGGGGGGGCTTTGATTGTTGAGCAGTTCTTC	CASSMTSGGALIVEQFF
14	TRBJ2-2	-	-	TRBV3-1	TGTGCCAGCAGCCGGCTAGGGTCCACCGGGGAGCTGTTTTTT	CASSRLGSTGELFF
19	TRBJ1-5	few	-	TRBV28	TGTGCCAGCAGTTCGGGGGGGCCAGGTGGAATACGCGGCAATCAGCCCCAGCATTTT	CASSSGGPGGIRGNQPQHF
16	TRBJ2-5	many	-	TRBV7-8	TGTGCCAGCAGCTTAATTGGGAACCTGTACCAAGAGACCCAGTACTTC	CASSLIGNLYQETQYF
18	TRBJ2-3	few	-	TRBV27	TGTGCCAGCAGCCGGATGACCGGGACATTCTTTAGCACAGATACGCAGTATTTT	CASSRMTGTFFSTDTQYF
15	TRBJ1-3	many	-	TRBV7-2	TGTGCCAGCAGCATTGGACAGACCTCTGGAAACACCATATATTTT	CASSIGQTSGNTIYF
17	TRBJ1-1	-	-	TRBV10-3	TGTGCCATCAGTGAGTTGTGGGCGGTTAAAAGGGACACTGAAGCTTTCTTT	CAISELWAVKRDTEAFF